This TCR beta chain comes out of a study of cytomegalovirus exposure and HLA in healthy donors. About this clone itself: Antigen unknown.

PCR used 60 Vbeta primers and 13 Jbeta primers. TCRdb's table, derived via immunoSEQ multiplex PCR, lists solely in-frame clones and lacks some. The data contain 140,000 to 150,000 clones, 60% to 80% of them singletons. General observations from the study: The authors reported that TCR beta sequences could predict HLA-A and HLA-B alleles. These predictions were accurate for most subjects in the first cohort. A list of around 160 TCR beta chains associated with cytomegalovirus was given. Reports described diagnosis of cytomegalovirus status by the classifier as highly specific and sensitive.

The source material was PBMCs. The origin of this receptor is a male donor in good health and CMV-seronegative.

CDR3 in DNA: TGTGCCACAAACCCGGGGGGAGAGACCCAGTACTTC. Its protein is CATNPGGETQYF. The chain recombines TRBV10-3 with TRBJ2-5; 7 bases are shared with TRBD2. The CDR3 spans 12 residues. Germline V gene lookup returns CDR1 ENHRY and CDR2 SYGVKD. Losses at the gene ends were 10 bases for V and 4 bases for J; bases not matched to a gene: 6.